This record concerns one T cell receptor (delta chain) sequence. Based on its abundance in the sample, this clone is large (0.1 to 1%). Its recognized antigen is unknown. No qualities accompany the bases; no much larger clone lies one base away. This sample was taken from a study of delta chains in infants with herpesvirus infections (dated by TCRdb to the early 2020s). In the study overall: From birth, the study prospectively followed a Ugandan infant birth cohort to characterize gammadelta T cell responses to primary cytomegalovirus (CMV) infection. A public fetal Vdelta1/Vgamma8 gammadelta TCR clonotype was searched for in infants infected with CMV after birth. Using PBMC, gammadelta TCRs were sequenced for some 17 CMV-infected infants, one of whom was congenitally infected, and for 7 or 8 CMV-uninfected infants who had enough sample available. Infant blood samples were grouped into approximate age categories of 1.5, 4, 8 and 12 months. The previously published Belgian fetal and cord blood gammadelta TCR data were not generated in this cohort and were added only for comparison. Findings and caveats that apply to the study as a whole: Within Vdelta1 cells, the frequency of the public clonotype appeared to be inversely correlated with age at infection and to decay rapidly, seemingly not persisting past roughly two months. The public clonotype was detected only at the first time point after infection and was not found in uninfected infants or in infants infected after 120 days. A small sample size and the lack of race- or environment-matched controls were noted by the authors, because CMV is acquired by nearly all Ugandans before adulthood. In CMV-uninfected infants, the public clonotype might still be present but below the detection limit. The public Vdelta1 clonotype appeared in about 20% of the 18 CMV-infected infants: three infected postnatally before 120 days of age, plus the congenitally infected infant.

Libraries came from RT-PCR. PBMC RNA was reverse transcribed with SuperScript II using gamma-chain- and delta-chain-specific primers to generate TCR cDNA. Purification of cDNA was performed with AMPure XP beads, after which the cDNA was amplified and indexed with Illumina adapters by means of the Nextera XT Index Kit. Sequencing of gammadelta TCR libraries was carried out on an Illumina MiSeq using a V2 300-cycle kit. The authors' analysis ran thus. Using MiXCR v2.1.12, CDR3 sequences were assembled, and reads were mapped onto D, J and V genes obtained from GenBank. VDJtools v1.2.1 was used to carry out repertoire analyses of the CDR3 clonotypes. In TCRdb, clones were called once more from the public reads by CATT, and rows of identical DNA were later combined. The V and J calls follow TCRdb's processing rather than the paper's. This sample has 1,100 or so delta-chain clones in its table, and almost 30% of those were observed once. The ten top clones hold approximately 6.6% of the sample.

Pregnant women getting prenatal care were recruited in Kampala, Uganda, and their infants were enrolled; maternal HIV status had to be documented. Families received weekly visits, and collection of infant clinical information, oral swabs and peripheral blood began at 6 weeks of age and continued every 4 months after that. Blood was collected in heparin tubes, and PBMC were isolated by Ficoll-Paque density gradient centrifugation and cryopreserved. The CDR3 numbers 20 residues from cysteine through phenylalanine. The entry retains the CDR3 DNA only, 60 bases that are in frame from base 1. The V end gives up 0 bases and the J end 0 bases, leaving 20 bases in the junction not matched to a gene. CDR1 and CDR2 were assigned from the germline V gene as NSMFDY and ISSIKDK.

Rearrangement joined TRAV29/DV5 to TRDJ1; 7 bases in the junction line up with TRDD3. The source was peripheral blood, collected at time point 1 of longitudinal follow-up. This clonotype originated in a human donor who was a Ugandan infant, either HIV-exposed or HIV-unexposed (not recorded which). The DNA sequence is TGTGCAGCAAGCGAAACTCTTGGGGGACCTACCATTCGCCACACCGATAAACTCATCTTT. The resulting protein is CAASETLGGPTIRHTDKLIF.